These 22 T cell receptor beta chains were all obtained from the same sample, sequenced in a study of blood T cells in healthy people across ages. A sample-barcoded 5' primer and a J-beta primer mix were used in a second PCR of roughly 6 to 11 cycles. TCRdb independently ran MiXCR on the 5' RACE reads; one entry per CDR3 protein. This sample has hundreds of thousands of distinct CDR3 sequences; roughly half occur once, and the top ten carry less than 15%. Sequencing was carried out using blood. These receptors originate from a woman of 80 years or more in good health.

This clonotype was detected many times. The genes are TRBV4-1 and TRBJ2-1; 12 bases fit TRBD2. V dropped 6 bases and J dropped 5; count of bases not matched to a gene: 5. Looked up from germline, CDR1 is MGHRA and CDR2 is YSYEKL. The CDR3 totals 15 residues. As DNA, the CDR3 is TGCGCCAGCAGACCGGGACTAGCGGGTAACAATGAGCAGTTCTTC. Its translation: CASRPGLAGNNEQFF.

This clonotype has more than one count but fewer than ten. V is TRBV5-1 and J is TRBJ1-1; D may be TRBD1 (6 bases). Trimming removed 6 bases at V and 0 bases at J, with 15 bases between. CDR1 is SGHRS and CDR2 is YFSETQ in the germline V gene. CDR3 length: 15 amino acids. The CDR3 DNA reads TGCGCCAGCAAGGGGGGACTACAGGTGAACACTGAAGCTTTCTTT. Translating it yields CASKGGLQVNTEAFF.

The chain is built from TRBV28 and TRBJ2-7; 7 nucleotides line up with TRBD1. Germline CDR1 MDHEN, CDR2 SYDVKM. The V segment lost 5 bases and the J segment 3 bases; nucleotides outside the gene matches: 10. The CDR3 is made up of 15 amino acids. The CDR3 nucleotides read TGTGCCAGCAGTCCCTCGGACAGGTTTCTCTACGAGCAGTACTTC. Residues: CASSPSDRFLYEQYF.

A remark on this clonotype: A read error may be the cause here, since a much bigger clone is one base away. The CDR3 DNA is TGTGCCACCAGTGATAGCGCGCGTGAGCAGTACTTC. Its protein is CATSDSAREQYF. The chain carries TRBV24-1 and TRBJ2-5; D is ambiguous. The CDR3 runs to 12 residues. V lost 3 bases and J 11 bases, leaving 12 bases between the germline ends. CDR1 and CDR2 (germline): KGHDR, SFDVKD.

V gene TRBV10-2 combines with J gene TRBJ2-5; the match to TRBD2 covers 7 bases. The V gene end was trimmed by 10 bases and the J gene end by 11 bases; junction bases not matched to a gene: 16. The germline V gene has CDR1 WSHSY and CDR2 SAAADI. CDR3 length: 13 amino acids. In DNA, the CDR3 is TGCGCCATATCCGGGACTACCGCCAATGAGCAGTACTTC. Protein product: CAISGTTANEQYF.

The chain recombines TRBV3-1 with TRBJ2-3, with a possible D match to TRBD1 (8 bases). The CDR3 has 17 amino acids. V was cut by 0 bases and J by 6 bases, with 19 bases left in between. The V gene's germline CDR1 is LGHDT and CDR2 YNNKEL (reference sequence). The CDR3 region is CASSQDMNRGGRDTQYF. CDR3 nucleotide sequence: TGTGCCAGCAGCCAAGATATGAACAGGGGGGGCAGGGATACGCAGTATTTT.

The gene calls are TRBV20-1 and TRBJ2-2; 7 nucleotides line up with TRBD1. CDR1 is DFQATT and CDR2 is SNEGSKA in the germline V gene (reference sequence). The CDR3 runs 15 residues. V gave up 0 bases and J gave up 3 bases; unmatched junction bases: 4. CDR3 coding DNA: TGCAGTGCTAGAGATCGGGACAGAGACACCGGGGAGCTGTTTTTT. Its protein product is CSARDRDRDTGELFF.

The sample holds one count of this clonotype. A much larger clonotype is one base distant, so this may be a read error. This rearrangement joins TRBV4-2 to TRBJ2-3; TRBD2 aligns across 10 bases. The CDR3 length is 18 residues. The V gene end was trimmed by 3 bases and the J gene end by 4 bases; junction bases not matched to a gene: 13. Germline CDR1 and CDR2: LGHNA and YNFKEQ. CDR3 sequence reads: CASSHDPEGTSVPDTQYF. CDR3 DNA: TGTGCCAGCAGCCATGATCCTGAAGGGACTAGCGTACCAGATACGCAGTATTTT.

V and J are TRBV29-1 and TRBJ2-5, with D possibly being TRBD1 (6 bases). This CDR3 spans 11 amino acids. Germline lookup yields CDR1 SQVTM and CDR2 ANQGSEA. V shed 7 bases and J shed 7 bases, with 13 bases lying between them. The CDR3: CSESGEVTQYF. In DNA form, the CDR3 reads TGCAGCGAGTCAGGGGAAGTGACCCAGTACTTC.

This chain connects TRBV4-1 to TRBJ2-4; weak D call: TRBD2 (5 bases). TRBJ2-7 matches the DNA end more closely, so the J call is doubtful. The germline gives CDR1 MGHRA, CDR2 YSYEKL. The CDR3 covers 15 residues. The CDR3 region is CASSQIRGPSYEQYF. Written as DNA, the CDR3 is TGCGCCAGCAGCCAGATCCGAGGGCCCTCCTACGAGCAGTACTTC.

This rearrangement joins TRBV29-1 to TRBJ1-1; D gene unclear. The CDR3 covers 13 residues. In germline, CDR1 is SQVTM, CDR2 ANQGSEA. The ends were cut back, 2 bases at V and 5 bases at J, with 12 bases in the middle. DNA of the CDR3: TGCAGCGTTGAAAAGGCAGAGTGGACTGAAGCTTTCTTT. Translated, it gives CSVEKAEWTEAFF. The whole variable domain, remainder taken from reference TRBV29-1 and TRBJ1-1, is SAVISQKPSRDICQRGTSLTIQCQVDSQVTMMFWYRQQPGQSLTLIATANQGSEATYESGFVIDKFPISRPNLTFSTLTVSNMSPEDSSIYLCSVEKAEWTEAFFGQGTRLTVV.

The CDR3 loop reads CASSVLVEQKITYEQYF. For the CDR3, the DNA is TGTGCCAGCAGCGTGTTGGTAGAACAGAAGATTACCTACGAGCAGTACTTC. V is TRBV9 and J is TRBJ2-7, with D unclear. This CDR3 contains 17 residues. Trimming stripped 2 bases from V and 2 bases from J, with 20 bases between. Looked up from germline, CDR1 is SGDLS and CDR2 is YYNGEE.

This clonotype came up a few times. The chain employs TRBV2 and TRBJ1-1, with D possibly being TRBD1 (6 bases). The V gene lost 6 bases and the J gene lost 4 bases, with 12 bases spanning the gap. The V gene's germline CDR1 is SNHLY and CDR2 FYNNEI. The CDR3 is made up of 13 amino acids. The CDR3 loop is CASRRGEGTEAFF. CDR3 bases: TGTGCCAGCAGGAGGGGGGAGGGCACTGAAGCTTTCTTT.

On this clonotype itself: A much bigger clone sits one base away, suggesting this may be a read error. The CDR3 region has the DNA TGCGCCGGCAGCTTGGACGCCGGGGCACGTCAGGGGCAGTACTTC. Its protein is CAGSLDAGARQGQYF. J is TRBJ2-5 and V is TRBV5-1, with D tentatively TRBD1 (6 bases). The CDR3 is 15 amino acids. Germline V gene lookup returns CDR1 SGHRS and CDR2 YFSETQ.

The chain carries TRBV7-8 and TRBJ1-6, with TRBD1 as a possible D gene (5 bases). Deletions cut 0 bases from V and 8 bases from J, with 14 bases between. The CDR3 covers 16 residues. Germline lookup yields CDR1 SGHVS and CDR2 FQNEAQ. DNA for the CDR3: TGTGCCAGCAGCTTAGCGTTTCAGGGCGCGGATTCACCCCTCCACTTT. Amino acid sequence: CASSLAFQGADSPLHF.

This clonotype was seen repeatedly, ten times or more. V and J are TRBV29-1 and TRBJ2-3; D is possibly TRBD2 (6 bases). CDR3 length equals 12 residues. The germline V gene encodes CDR1 SQVTM and CDR2 ANQGSEA. The V end lost 3 bases, the J end lost 6 bases, and 10 bases lay between the germline ends. CDR3 sequence: CSVEGGGDTQYF. The DNA for the CDR3 is TGCAGCGTTGAGGGAGGAGGCGATACGCAGTATTTT.

The gene calls are TRBV20-1 and TRBJ2-6; D unclear. There are 14 residues in the CDR3. Germline V lookup: CDR1 DFQATT, CDR2 SNEGSKA (reference sequence). Trimming cost V 6 bases and J 1 base, with 10 bases left between them. CDR3 sequence reads: CSAALESGANVLTF. The CDR3 DNA reads TGCAGTGCCGCCCTAGAATCTGGGGCCAACGTCCTGACTTTC.

The chain is built from TRBV9 and TRBJ2-7; 10 nucleotides align to TRBD2. J lost 10 bases, V lost 0 bases, and 7 bases had no gene match. The length of the CDR3 is 14 residues. Germline V CDR1 and CDR2: SGDLS, YYNGEE. CDR3 coding DNA: TGTGCCAGCAGCGTAGAGGACGCTAGCGGGGGCCAGTACTTC. This gives the protein CASSVEDASGGQYF.

The chain combines TRBV5-1 with TRBJ2-5; 7 nucleotides agree with TRBD1. V gave up 0 bases and J gave up 11 bases; unmatched junction bases: 16. Per the germline V gene, CDR1 is SGHRS and CDR2 is YFSETQ. The CDR3 sequence is 16 residues long. CDR3 protein: CASSLALTGATGEQYF. The CDR3 DNA is TGCGCCAGCAGCTTGGCCTTAACAGGGGCTACTGGGGAGCAGTACTTC.

Concerning this clonotype: One end of the junction does not line up with germline, which may come from a read error. This chain joins TRBV3-1 and TRBJ2-5, with 9 bases lining up with TRBD1. The J call is in doubt because the DNA end fits TRBJ2-7 better. Germline lookup yields CDR1 LGHDT and CDR2 YNNKEL (reference sequence). CDR3 size: 15 residues. In DNA form, the CDR3 reads TGTGCCAACAGCCAAACAGGGGGCATCACCTACGAGCAGTACTTC. It yields the protein CANSQTGGITYEQYF.

In its sample, this clonotype was seen a few times. The chain recombines TRBV20-1 with TRBJ2-3, with 10 bases identical to TRBD2. V dropped 8 bases and J dropped 2; count of bases not matched to a gene: 13. The germline V gene encodes CDR1 DFQATT and CDR2 SNEGSKA (reference sequence). This CDR3 spans 16 amino acids. In DNA form, the CDR3 reads TGCAGTCAACTAAACCCAGCGGGAGGGTCCACAGATACGCAGTATTTT. Its translation: CSQLNPAGGSTDTQYF.

This clonotype was counted at least ten times. This rearrangement joins TRBV6-5 to TRBJ2-7, with TRBD1 matching over 8 bases. Trimming cost V 0 bases and J 3 bases; bases outside gene matches: 4. This CDR3 is 15 amino acids long. CDR1 is MNHEY and CDR2 is SVGAGI in the germline V gene. CDR3 coding DNA: TGTGCCAGCAGTTACTCTGCGGGACAGGACTACGAGCAGTACTTC. It is translated as CASSYSAGQDYEQYF.